These 17 T cell receptor beta chains originate from one sample sequenced in a study of blood T cell repertoires in COVID-19. Assay used: immunoSEQ multiplex PCR; TCRdb lists only in-frame clones, some missing. The table lists fewer than 120,000 clones, approximately 79% of them singletons. The sample comprised peripheral blood. The receptors originated from a woman aged 80 or over with active or convalescent COVID-19.

The chain recombines TRBV19 with TRBJ1-2; weak D call: TRBD1 (5 bases). This CDR3 has 9 residues. V dropped 11 bases and J dropped 7 bases, with 8 bases sitting between them. Germline CDR1 LNHDA, CDR2 SQIVND (reference sequence). The CDR3 nucleotides read TGTGCCGGGCAGGGTGGCTACACCTTC. Its protein is CAGQGGYTF.

This clone occurred once. The chain is built from TRBV4-2 and TRBJ2-7; D is perhaps TRBD2 (6 bases). Trimming cost V 4 bases and J 7 bases, with 20 bases left between them. The germline V gene encodes CDR1 LGHNA and CDR2 YNFKEQ. There are 15 residues in the CDR3. CDR3 nucleotide sequence: TGTGCCAGCAGCCCGACGTGGGACTCCCCGCGGGAGCAGTACTTC. Protein sequence: CASSPTWDSPREQYF.

The chain uses TRBV6-2 or TRBV6-3 and TRBJ2-1, with 9 bases matching TRBD1. Losses at the gene ends were 5 bases for V and 8 bases for J; bases not matched to a gene: 10. Germline values: CDR1 MNHEY, CDR2 SVGEGT. This CDR3 contains 15 residues. Written as DNA, the CDR3 is TGTGCCAGCAGTACCCCCGGGACAGGGTTAGATGAGCAGTTCTTC. It translates to CASSTPGTGLDEQFF.

The chain combines TRBV4-1 with TRBJ2-1, with 11 bases matching TRBD1. There are 16 residues in the CDR3. CDR1 and CDR2 (germline): MGHRA, YSYEKL. J gave up 8 bases and V 3 bases, and 9 bases lay outside the gene matches. The CDR3 sequence is CASSQDGQGALDEQFF. The CDR3 DNA sequence: TGCGCCAGCAGCCAGGACGGACAGGGGGCTCTGGATGAGCAGTTCTTC.

J is TRBJ2-2 and V is TRBV3-1 (or the pseudogene TRBV3-2), with a possible D match to TRBD1 (6 bases). Germline values: CDR1 LGHDT, CDR2 YNNKEL (reference sequence). The CDR3 has 15 residues. Trimming took off 3 bases at V and 3 bases at J, with 11 bases between the two ends. The CDR3 is CASSHLDRDTGELFF. CDR3 bases: TGTGCCAGCAGCCACCTGGACAGAGACACCGGGGAGCTGTTTTTT.

The sample holds a few counts of this clone. DNA for the CDR3: TGTGCCAGCAGCCCCTACCCGACAGGGATGAACACTGAAGCTTTCTTT. Encoded protein: CASSPYPTGMNTEAFF. The chain has TRBV5-5 and TRBJ1-1, with 7 bases matching TRBD1. The V segment lost 4 bases and the J segment 0 bases; nucleotides outside the gene matches: 9. Germline lookup yields CDR1 SGHKS and CDR2 YYEKEE (reference sequence). The CDR3 has 16 residues.

This clone was seen many times. The V and J genes are TRBV7-3 and TRBJ2-1, with 10 positions matching TRBD1. The CDR3 is 17 amino acids. V was pared by 1 base and J by 2 bases, with 5 bases of the junction left unmatched. Germline V gene data show CDR1 as SGHTA and CDR2 as FQGTGA. This CDR3 is CASSLRAGTGAYNEQFF. The CDR3 coding sequence is TGTGCCAGCAGCTTAAGAGCTGGGACAGGGGCCTACAATGAGCAGTTCTTC.

This chain connects TRBV6-6 to TRBJ2-3; TRBD2 aligns across 10 bases. Germline V gene lookup returns CDR1 MNHNY and CDR2 SVGAGI (reference sequence). The CDR3 is 12 amino acids. CDR3 coding DNA: TGTGCTGCAGCGGGAGGGGCAGATACGCAGTATTTT. It specifies CAAAGGADTQYF.

This chain links TRBV30 with TRBJ1-5, with D maybe TRBD1 (6 bases). V was trimmed by 0 bases and J by 3 bases, leaving 9 bases between them. This CDR3 is 14 amino acids long. The V gene's germline CDR1 is GTSNPN and CDR2 SVGIG (reference sequence). The CDR3 bases are TGTGCCTGGAGTGTGGGGGGGCCCAATCAGCCCCAGCATTTT. Protein product: CAWSVGGPNQPQHF.

This chain connects TRBV24-1 to TRBJ2-1, with 10 nucleotides matching TRBD1. Germline V gene data show CDR1 as KGHDR and CDR2 as SFDVKD. V shed 2 bases, J shed 2 bases, and the junction held 8 bases outside the gene matches. CDR3 length: 18 residues. As DNA, the CDR3 is TGTGCCACCAGTGATTCCTATACCGGGACAGGGGCCTACAATGAGCAGTTCTTC. Translating it yields CATSDSYTGTGAYNEQFF.

The chain recombines TRBV4-2 with TRBJ2-7, with no clear D. The CDR3 loop spans 16 amino acids. V lost 1 base, J lost 1 base, and 14 bases lay in between. Germline V lookup: CDR1 LGHNA, CDR2 YNFKEQ. In nucleotides, the CDR3 is TGTGCCAGCAGCCAAGCGGCAGGTGCAAATTCCTACGAGCAGTACTTC. Translation gives CASSQAAGANSYEQYF.

The chain combines TRBV19 with TRBJ1-2, with 7 bases identical to TRBD1. Germline V gene data show CDR1 as LNHDA and CDR2 as SQIVND (reference sequence). V shed 0 bases and J 4 bases; nucleotides not matched to a gene: 2. The CDR3 totals 14 residues. CDR3 sequence reads: CASSIEGQSYGYTF. DNA for the CDR3: TGTGCCAGTAGTATAGAGGGACAGAGCTATGGCTACACCTTC.

The rearrangement joins TRBV7-2 to TRBJ1-2; weak D call: TRBD1 (5 bases). V lost 1 base and J 6 bases, leaving 6 bases between the germline ends. The CDR3 spans 12 residues. Germline-derived CDR1 and CDR2 are SGHTA and FQGNSA. The CDR3 DNA is TGTGCCAGCAGCTTAGAGGGGAATGGCTACACCTTC. Its translation is CASSLEGNGYTF.

V gene TRBV3-1 (or the pseudogene TRBV3-2) combines with J gene TRBJ2-5; 10 nucleotides line up with TRBD1. V shed 3 bases, J shed 4 bases, and the junction held 8 bases outside the gene matches. The CDR3 runs to 16 residues. The V gene's germline CDR1 is LGHDT and CDR2 YNNKEL (reference sequence). Here the CDR3 reads CASSQPPGQGGETQYF. The CDR3 nucleotides read TGTGCCAGCAGCCAGCCACCCGGACAGGGGGGAGAGACCCAGTACTTC.

Many counts were recorded for this clone. The V and J genes are TRBV6-1 and TRBJ2-3, with TRBD2 matching over 8 bases. The junction had 10 bases not matched to a gene; V was cut back by 1 base and J by 4 bases. The germline V gene encodes CDR1 MNHNS and CDR2 SASEGT. The CDR3 contains 17 residues. This CDR3 reads CASSEGAGALKADTQYF. CDR3 nucleotide sequence: TGTGCCAGCAGTGAAGGAGCGGGAGCCCTGAAGGCAGATACGCAGTATTTT.

V usage is TRBV5-4 and J usage is TRBJ2-5; 9 nucleotides line up with TRBD2. Germline V lookup: CDR1 SGHNT, CDR2 YYREEE (reference sequence). Trimming cost V 4 bases and J 5 bases; bases outside gene matches: 15. The CDR3 loop spans 17 amino acids. CDR3 coding DNA: TGTGCCAGCAGCACCGGGGGCCTAGCGGGATCGGGGGAGACCCAGTACTTC. Translation gives CASSTGGLAGSGETQYF.

The chain uses TRBV6-4 and TRBJ2-2; possibly TRBD2 for D (5 bases). Germline CDR1 and CDR2: MRHNA and SNTAGT. Trimming left V 3 bases short and J 2 bases short, with 10 bases between. This CDR3 has 15 residues. The CDR3 coding sequence is TGTGCCAGCAGTGAAGTTAGCGCCAACACCGGGGAGCTGTTTTTT. Encoded protein: CASSEVSANTGELFF.